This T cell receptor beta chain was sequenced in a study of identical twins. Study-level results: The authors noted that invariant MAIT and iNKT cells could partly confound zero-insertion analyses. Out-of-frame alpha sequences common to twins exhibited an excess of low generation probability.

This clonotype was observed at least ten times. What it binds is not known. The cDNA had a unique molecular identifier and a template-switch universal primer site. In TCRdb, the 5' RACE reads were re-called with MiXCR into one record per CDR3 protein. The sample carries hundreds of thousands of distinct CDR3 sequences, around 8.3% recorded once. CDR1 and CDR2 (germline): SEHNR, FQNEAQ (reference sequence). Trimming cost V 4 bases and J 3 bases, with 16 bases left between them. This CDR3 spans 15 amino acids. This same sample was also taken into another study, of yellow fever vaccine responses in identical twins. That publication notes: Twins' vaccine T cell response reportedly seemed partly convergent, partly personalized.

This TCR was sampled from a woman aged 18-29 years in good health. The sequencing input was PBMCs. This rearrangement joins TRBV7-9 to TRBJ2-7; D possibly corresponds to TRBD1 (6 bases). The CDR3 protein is CASSSPITGSYEQYF. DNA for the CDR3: TGTGCCAGCAGCTCCCCGATCACAGGGAGCTACGAGCAGTACTTC.